This record looks at one T cell receptor beta chain sequence and its context. Per germline, CDR1 LGHDT and CDR2 YNNKEL (reference sequence). V gave up 6 bases and J gave up 3 bases; unmatched junction bases: 9. This CDR3 region has 16 residues. This specimen comes from a study of blood T cell repertoires in COVID-19. Study context: There were acute and convalescent COVID-19 samples, and they came from the United States, Italy and Spain. Sources were T cells, B-cell-depleted T cells, or PBMCs; the material itself was cDNA or gDNA.

As originally analysed: Estimates of nucleated cell counts were drawn from the amplification of reference gene primers. Only in-frame clones appear in the TCRdb table, and some are missing; sequencing was by immunoSEQ multiplex PCR. V, J and clone size are those of that table, while D and trimming were read from the DNA. The sample has around 140,000 clones; 80% to 85% are singletons. The clonotype originates from a man in his 60s with acute or convalescent COVID-19. The source material was peripheral blood. The chain recombines TRBV3-1 (or the pseudogene TRBV3-2) with TRBJ1-2; 11 bases are a match to TRBD1. The CDR3, as DNA: TGTGCCAGCAGGAATTTAGGGACAGGGGGGGACTATGGCTACACCTTC. This sequence encodes CASRNLGTGGDYGYTF.